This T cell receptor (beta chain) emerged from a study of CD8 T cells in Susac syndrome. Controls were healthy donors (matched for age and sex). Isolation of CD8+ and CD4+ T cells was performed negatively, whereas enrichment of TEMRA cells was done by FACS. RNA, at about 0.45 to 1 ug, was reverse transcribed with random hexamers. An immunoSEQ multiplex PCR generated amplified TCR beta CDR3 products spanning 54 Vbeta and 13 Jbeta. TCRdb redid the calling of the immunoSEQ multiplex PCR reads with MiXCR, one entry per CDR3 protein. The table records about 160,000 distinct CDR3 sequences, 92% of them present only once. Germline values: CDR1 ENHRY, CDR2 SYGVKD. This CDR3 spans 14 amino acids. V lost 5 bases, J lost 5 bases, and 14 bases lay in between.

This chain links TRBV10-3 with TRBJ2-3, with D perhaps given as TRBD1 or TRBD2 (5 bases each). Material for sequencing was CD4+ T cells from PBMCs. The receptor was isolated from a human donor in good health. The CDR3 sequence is CAISPGPSEDTQYF. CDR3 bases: TGTGCCATCAGTCCGGGACCATCCGAAGATACGCAGTATTTT.